The sequence of this T cell receptor beta chain was determined in a study of T cell responses to AZD1222 COVID-19 vaccine. The study's findings and limits: Only 6 or 7 people who got AZD1222 tested seropositive at baseline. Spike-specific TCR breadth and depth went up after people got two AZD1222 doses.

Comment on this clone: The antigen is undetermined.

Here immunoSEQ multiplex PCR was the method, and the copy in TCRdb shows in-frame clones only, minus some. There are some 150,000 clones in the sample; over 75% occur only once, and over 7% lies in the top ten. The germline V gene encodes CDR1 SNHLY and CDR2 FYNNEI. The CDR3 covers 17 residues. Trimming stripped 3 bases from V and 1 base from J, with 16 bases between. The rearrangement links TRBV2 to TRBJ2-1, with D maybe TRBD2 (6 bases). The clonotype originates from an adult in good health. The sample was peripheral blood, taken on day 0 of AZD1222 vaccination. CDR3 nucleotides: TGTGCCAGCAGTGACCGCCCAGGACTAAGTTCCTACAATGAGCAGTTCTTC. Protein product: CASSDRPGLSSYNEQFF.